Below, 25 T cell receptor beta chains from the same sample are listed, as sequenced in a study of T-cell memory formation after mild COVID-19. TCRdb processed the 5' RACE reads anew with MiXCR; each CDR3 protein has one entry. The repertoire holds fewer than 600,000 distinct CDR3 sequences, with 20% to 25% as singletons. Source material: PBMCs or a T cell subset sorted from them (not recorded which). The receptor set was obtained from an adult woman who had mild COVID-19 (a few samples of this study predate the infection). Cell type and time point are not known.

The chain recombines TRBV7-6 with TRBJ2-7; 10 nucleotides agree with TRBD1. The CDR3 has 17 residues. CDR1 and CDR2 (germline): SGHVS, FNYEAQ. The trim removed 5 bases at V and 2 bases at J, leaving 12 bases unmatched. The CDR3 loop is CASSLRGGDRGAYEQYF. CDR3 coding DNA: TGTGCCAGCAGCCTCAGAGGGGGGGACAGGGGCGCCTACGAGCAGTACTTC.

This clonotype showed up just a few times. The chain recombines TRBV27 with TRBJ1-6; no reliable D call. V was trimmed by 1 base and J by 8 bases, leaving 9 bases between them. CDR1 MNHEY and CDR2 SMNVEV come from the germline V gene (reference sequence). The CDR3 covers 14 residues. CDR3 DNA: TGTGCCAGCAGTTTATTTGGCCCGCATTCACCCCTCCACTTT. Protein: CASSLFGPHSPLHF.

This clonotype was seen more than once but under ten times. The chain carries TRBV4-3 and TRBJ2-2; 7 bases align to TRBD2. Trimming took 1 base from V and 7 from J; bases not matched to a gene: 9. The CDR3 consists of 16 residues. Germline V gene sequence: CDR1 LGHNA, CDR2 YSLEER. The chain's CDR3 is CASSQAPGTTGGELFF. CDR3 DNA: TGCGCCAGCAGCCAAGCCCCCGGGACTACGGGCGGGGAGCTGTTTTTT.

CDR3 nucleotides: TGTGCCAGCAGTTTAGAGGGCTGGGACAATCAGCCCCAGCATTTT. It is translated as CASSLEGWDNQPQHF. V is TRBV28 and J is TRBJ1-5; D not resolved. The V gene's germline CDR1 is MDHEN and CDR2 SYDVKM. The CDR3 runs 15 residues. V lost 2 bases and J 3 bases, leaving 11 bases between the germline ends.

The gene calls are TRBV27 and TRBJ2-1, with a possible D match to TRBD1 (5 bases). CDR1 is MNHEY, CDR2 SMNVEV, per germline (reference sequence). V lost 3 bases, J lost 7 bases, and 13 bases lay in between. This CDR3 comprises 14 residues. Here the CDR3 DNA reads TGTGCCAGCAGTTTCCTGATCCCAGGGAATGAGCAGTTCTTC. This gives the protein CASSFLIPGNEQFF.

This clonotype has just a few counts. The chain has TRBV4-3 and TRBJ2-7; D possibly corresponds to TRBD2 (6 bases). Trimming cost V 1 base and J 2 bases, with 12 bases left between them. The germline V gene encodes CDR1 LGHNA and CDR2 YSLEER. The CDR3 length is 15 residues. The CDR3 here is CASSQAGGTTYEQYF. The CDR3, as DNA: TGCGCCAGCAGCCAAGCGGGCGGGACGACCTACGAGCAGTACTTC.

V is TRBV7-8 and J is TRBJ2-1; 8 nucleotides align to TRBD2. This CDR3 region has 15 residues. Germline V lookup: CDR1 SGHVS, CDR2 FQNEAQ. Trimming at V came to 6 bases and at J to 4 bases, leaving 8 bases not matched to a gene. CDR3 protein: CASSKLAVFYNEQFF. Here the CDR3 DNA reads TGTGCCAGCAGTAAACTAGCGGTATTTTACAATGAGCAGTTCTTC. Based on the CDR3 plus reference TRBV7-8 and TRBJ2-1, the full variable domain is GAGVSQSPRYKVAKRGQDVALRCDPISGHVSLFWYQQALGQGPEFLTYFQNEAQLDKSGLPSDRFFAERPEGSVSTLKIQRTQQEDSAVYLCASSKLAVFYNEQFFGPGTRLTVL.

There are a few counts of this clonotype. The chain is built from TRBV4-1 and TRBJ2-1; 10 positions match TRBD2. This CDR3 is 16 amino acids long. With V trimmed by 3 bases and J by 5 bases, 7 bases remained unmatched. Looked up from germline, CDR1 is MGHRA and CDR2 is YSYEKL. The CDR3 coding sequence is TGCGCCAGCAGCCACCTTAGCGGGGGGCTCCACAATGAGCAGTTCTTC. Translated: CASSHLSGGLHNEQFF.

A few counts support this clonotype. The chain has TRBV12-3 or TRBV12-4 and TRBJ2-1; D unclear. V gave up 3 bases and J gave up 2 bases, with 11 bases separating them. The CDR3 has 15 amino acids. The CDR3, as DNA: TGTGCCAGCAGTTTTCTTCTAGACGCCTACAATGAGCAGTTCTTC. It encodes CASSFLLDAYNEQFF.

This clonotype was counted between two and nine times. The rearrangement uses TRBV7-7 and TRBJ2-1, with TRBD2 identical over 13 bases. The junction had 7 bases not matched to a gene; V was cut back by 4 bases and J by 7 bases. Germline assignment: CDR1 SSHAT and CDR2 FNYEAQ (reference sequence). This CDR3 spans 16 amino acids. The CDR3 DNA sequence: TGTGCCAGCAGCTCGGGACTAGCGGGGCTGGGGAATGAGCAGTTCTTC. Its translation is CASSSGLAGLGNEQFF.

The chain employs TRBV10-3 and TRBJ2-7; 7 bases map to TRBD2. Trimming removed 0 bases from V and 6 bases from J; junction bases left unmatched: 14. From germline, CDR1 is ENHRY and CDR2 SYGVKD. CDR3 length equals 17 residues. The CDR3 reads CAISESSGVRILVEQYF. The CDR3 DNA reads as TGTGCCATCAGTGAGTCGAGCGGGGTACGGATCCTTGTCGAGCAGTACTTC.

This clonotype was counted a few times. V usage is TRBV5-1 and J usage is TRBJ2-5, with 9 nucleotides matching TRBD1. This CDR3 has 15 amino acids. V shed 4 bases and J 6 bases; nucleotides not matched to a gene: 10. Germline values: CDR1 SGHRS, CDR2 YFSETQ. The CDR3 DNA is TGCGCCAGCAGCGGAGGACAGGGGAGTCTACAGACCCAGTACTTC. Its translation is CASSGGQGSLQTQYF.

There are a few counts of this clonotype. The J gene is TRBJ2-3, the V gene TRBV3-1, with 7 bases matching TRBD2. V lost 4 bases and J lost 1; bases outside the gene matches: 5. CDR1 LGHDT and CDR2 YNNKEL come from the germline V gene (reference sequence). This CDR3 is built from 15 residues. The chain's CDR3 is CASSPRSGGTDTQYF. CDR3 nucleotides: TGTGCCAGCAGCCCAAGAAGCGGGGGCACAGATACGCAGTATTTT.

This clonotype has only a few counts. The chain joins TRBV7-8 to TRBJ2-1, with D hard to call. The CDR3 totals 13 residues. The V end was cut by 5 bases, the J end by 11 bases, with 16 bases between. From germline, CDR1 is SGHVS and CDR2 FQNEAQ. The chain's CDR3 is CASSPLEGGKQFF. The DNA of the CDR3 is TGTGCCAGCAGCCCTCTCGAAGGCGGTAAGCAGTTCTTC.

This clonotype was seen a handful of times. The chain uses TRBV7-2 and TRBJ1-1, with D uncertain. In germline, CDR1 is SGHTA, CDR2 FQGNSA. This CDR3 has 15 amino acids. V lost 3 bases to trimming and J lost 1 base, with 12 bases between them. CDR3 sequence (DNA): TGTGCCAGCAGCTTGGGAGGGTGGAAGAACACTGAAGCTTTCTTT. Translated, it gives CASSLGGWKNTEAFF.

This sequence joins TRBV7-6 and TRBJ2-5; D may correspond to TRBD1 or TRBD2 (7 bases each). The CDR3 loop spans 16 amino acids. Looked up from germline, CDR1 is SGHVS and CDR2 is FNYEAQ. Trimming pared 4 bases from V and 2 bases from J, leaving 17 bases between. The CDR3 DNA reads TGTGCCAGCAGCTGGGAGGGGGCGGGACTACAAGAGACCCAGTACTTC. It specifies CASSWEGAGLQETQYF.

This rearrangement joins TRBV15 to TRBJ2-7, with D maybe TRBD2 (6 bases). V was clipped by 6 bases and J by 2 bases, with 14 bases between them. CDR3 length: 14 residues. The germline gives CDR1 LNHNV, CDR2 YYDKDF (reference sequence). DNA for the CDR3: TGTGCCACCAGTCGTGGAGGGCTGACCTACGAGCAGTACTTC. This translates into CATSRGGLTYEQYF.

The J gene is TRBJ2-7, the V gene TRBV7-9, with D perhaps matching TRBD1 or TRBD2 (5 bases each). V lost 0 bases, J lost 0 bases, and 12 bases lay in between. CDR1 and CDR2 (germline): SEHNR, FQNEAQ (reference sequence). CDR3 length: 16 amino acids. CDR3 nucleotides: TGTGCCAGCAGCTTAGCTCCGGGACGCAGCTCCTACGAGCAGTACTTC. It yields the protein CASSLAPGRSSYEQYF.

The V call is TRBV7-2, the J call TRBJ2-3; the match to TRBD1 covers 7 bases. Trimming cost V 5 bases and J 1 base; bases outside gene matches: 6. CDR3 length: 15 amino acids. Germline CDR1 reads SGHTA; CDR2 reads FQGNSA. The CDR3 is CASSRDRARTDTQYF. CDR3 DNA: TGTGCCAGCAGCCGAGACAGGGCCCGCACAGATACGCAGTATTTT.

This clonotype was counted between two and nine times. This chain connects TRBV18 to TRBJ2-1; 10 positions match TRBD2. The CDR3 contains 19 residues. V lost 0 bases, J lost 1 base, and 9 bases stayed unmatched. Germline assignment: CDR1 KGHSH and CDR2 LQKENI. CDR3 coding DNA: TGTGCCAGCTCACCACCGGTACTAGCGGGACCCCATTCCTACAATGAGCAGTTCTTC. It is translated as CASSPPVLAGPHSYNEQFF.

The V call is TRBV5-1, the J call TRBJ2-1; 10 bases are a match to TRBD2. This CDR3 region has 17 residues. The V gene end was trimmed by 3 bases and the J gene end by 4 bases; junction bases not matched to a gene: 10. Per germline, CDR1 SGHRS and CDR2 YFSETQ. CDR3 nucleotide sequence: TGCGCCAGCAGCTCAACCATCTCTAGCGGGGGATACAATGAGCAGTTCTTC. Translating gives CASSSTISSGGYNEQFF.

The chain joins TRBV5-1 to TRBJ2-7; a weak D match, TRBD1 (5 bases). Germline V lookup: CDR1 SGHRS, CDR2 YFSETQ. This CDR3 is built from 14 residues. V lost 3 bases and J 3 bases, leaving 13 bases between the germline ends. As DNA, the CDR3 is TGCGCCAGCAGCTACCAAACAGGAAACTACGAGCAGTACTTC. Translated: CASSYQTGNYEQYF.

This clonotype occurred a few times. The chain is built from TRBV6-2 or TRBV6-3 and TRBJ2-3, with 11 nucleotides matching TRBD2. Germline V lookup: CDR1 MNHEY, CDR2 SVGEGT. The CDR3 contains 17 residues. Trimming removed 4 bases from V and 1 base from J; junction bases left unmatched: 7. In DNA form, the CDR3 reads TGTGCCAGCAGTTCTCCTACGGGACTAGCGGGCACAGATACGCAGTATTTT. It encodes CASSSPTGLAGTDTQYF.

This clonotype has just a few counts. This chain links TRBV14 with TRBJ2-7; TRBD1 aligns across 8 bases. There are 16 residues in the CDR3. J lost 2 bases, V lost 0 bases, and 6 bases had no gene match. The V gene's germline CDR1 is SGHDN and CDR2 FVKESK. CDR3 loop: CASSQDFMDRAYEQYF. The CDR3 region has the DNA TGTGCCAGCAGCCAAGATTTTATGGACAGGGCCTACGAGCAGTACTTC.

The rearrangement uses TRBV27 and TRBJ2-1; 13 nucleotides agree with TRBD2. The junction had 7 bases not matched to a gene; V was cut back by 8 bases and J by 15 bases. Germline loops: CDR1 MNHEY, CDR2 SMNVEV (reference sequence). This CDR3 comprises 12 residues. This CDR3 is CASRTTSGRRFF. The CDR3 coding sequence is TGTGCCAGCCGAACGACTAGCGGGAGGCGGTTCTTC.